The 3 T cell receptor beta chains presented below share a single source sample, sequenced in a study of T cells after yellow fever vaccination. TCRdb fed the 5' RACE reads into MiXCR, producing one record per CDR3 protein. The sample includes 300,000 to 350,000 distinct CDR3 sequences, 3% to 4.5% of them seen just once. This specimen consisted of PBMCs, obtained 5 days after the yellow fever booster vaccination. The receptors stem from a man aged 18 to 29 who received the YFV17D yellow fever vaccine.

This clonotype appeared a few times. The chain recombines TRBV28 with TRBJ1-2, with D perhaps matching TRBD1 (5 bases). The CDR3 sequence is 15 residues long. The germline gives CDR1 MDHEN, CDR2 SYDVKM. V lost 5 bases and J lost 4, with 17 bases in between. CDR3 region: CASSPTGTFGYGYTF. The CDR3 coding sequence is TGTGCCAGCAGTCCTACCGGGACTTTCGGCTATGGCTACACCTTC.

The chain recombines TRBV7-2 with TRBJ2-3, with 9 bases matching TRBD1. V dropped 7 bases and J dropped 4; count of bases not matched to a gene: 9. CDR1 SGHTA and CDR2 FQGNSA come from the germline V gene. There are 15 residues in the CDR3. As DNA, the CDR3 is TGTGCCAGCAACCAAAGGGACAGGGTTTCAGATACGCAGTATTTT. Residues: CASNQRDRVSDTQYF.

This rearrangement joins TRBV7-3 to TRBJ2-1; D may be TRBD2 (6 bases). The CDR3 totals 16 residues. V lost 1 base and J 0 bases, leaving 10 bases between the germline ends. Per the germline V gene, CDR1 is SGHTA and CDR2 is FQGTGA. As DNA, the CDR3 is TGTGCCAGCAGCTTAAAGTTCGGGAGCTCCTACAATGAGCAGTTCTTC. It codes for CASSLKFGSSYNEQFF.